Shown below are 26 T cell receptor beta chains from a single sample sequenced in a study of beta chain features in type 1 diabetes. As every portion of the isolated RNA was reverse transcribed, the sequencing read expressed TCRB transcripts. TCRdb keeps only in-frame clones here, not all; method: immunoSEQ multiplex PCR. The sample holds 900,000 or so clones; around a sixth are singletons and the top ten take 0.02% to 0.025%. Sequencing was performed on naive CD4+ T cells from blood. The receptors were gathered from a young woman in good health.

The J gene is TRBJ2-7, the V gene TRBV27, with 12 bases lining up with TRBD2. V gave up 5 bases and J gave up 0 bases; unmatched junction bases: 2. Germline V gene lookup returns CDR1 MNHEY and CDR2 SMNVEV (reference sequence). This CDR3 is built from 15 residues. The CDR3 nucleotides read TGTGCCAGCAGTGCTAGCGGGAGGGCCTCCTACGAGCAGTACTTC. This encodes CASSASGRASYEQYF.

A single count supports this clone. The chain combines TRBV7-2 with TRBJ2-2; TRBD2 is a possible D gene (5 bases). The CDR3 length is 15 residues. Trimming removed 11 bases at V and 5 bases at J, with 21 bases between. The V gene's germline CDR1 is SGHTA and CDR2 FQGNSA. CDR3 protein: CASPKAGPGTGELFF. In DNA, the CDR3 is TGTGCCTCCCCGAAGGCGGGCCCGGGGACCGGGGAGCTGTTTTTT.

The chain recombines TRBV15 with TRBJ2-3; D may be TRBD2 (5 bases). The CDR3 contains 16 residues. CDR1 and CDR2 from the germline V gene are LNHNV and YYDKDF (reference sequence). V lost 1 base, J lost 1 base, and 12 bases lay in between. The CDR3 coding sequence is TGTGCCACCAGCAGAGTTAGCGCGCGGGGCACAGATACGCAGTATTTT. It yields the protein CATSRVSARGTDTQYF.

The chain links TRBV6-6 to TRBJ1-4, with a possible D match to TRBD1 (5 bases). Germline V gene sequence: CDR1 MNHNY, CDR2 SVGAGI (reference sequence). This CDR3 region has 13 residues. Trimming removed 10 bases from V and 8 bases from J, with 17 bases in between. The CDR3 nucleotides are TGTGCCATCGCGGGACCCCAGGACGAAAAACTGTTTTTT. Translating gives CAIAGPQDEKLFF.

In this sample, this clone turned up a few times. V gene TRBV28 combines with J gene TRBJ2-3, with 9 bases that match TRBD2. Germline loops: CDR1 MDHEN, CDR2 SYDVKM. V was clipped by 7 bases and J by 1 base; unmatched bases: 12. The CDR3 is made up of 17 amino acids. The CDR3 is CASTTSGLAQGTDTQYF. The CDR3 nucleotides read TGTGCCAGCACCACCTCCGGACTAGCGCAAGGCACAGATACGCAGTATTTT.

The chain employs TRBV2 and TRBJ1-1; TRBD1 matches 7 bases. This CDR3 has 14 residues. The V gene end was trimmed by 6 bases and the J gene end by 4 bases; junction bases not matched to a gene: 8. Germline values: CDR1 SNHLY, CDR2 FYNNEI. The CDR3 region has the DNA TGTGCCAGCAGAGACAGGGCCCGTGTCACTGAAGCTTTCTTT. It is translated as CASRDRARVTEAFF.

This clone showed up just a few times. This chain links TRBV25-1 with TRBJ2-2, with D hard to call. The V gene lost 3 bases and the J gene lost 0 bases, with 11 bases spanning the gap. This CDR3 spans 16 amino acids. In germline, CDR1 is MGHDK, CDR2 SYGVNS. The DNA of the CDR3 is TGTGCCAGCAGTGATTTGAGGACGGCGAACACCGGGGAGCTGTTTTTT. It translates to CASSDLRTANTGELFF.

The chain uses TRBV7-9 and TRBJ1-4; 8 bases line up with TRBD1. The CDR3 length is 17 residues. V shed 3 bases, J shed 2 bases, and the junction held 8 bases outside the gene matches. CDR1 and CDR2 from the germline V gene are SEHNR and FQNEAQ (reference sequence). The CDR3 DNA reads TGTGCCAGCAGCTTCCGGACAGGGTTGACGACTAATGAAAAACTGTTTTTT. It translates to CASSFRTGLTTNEKLFF.

The gene calls are TRBV4-1 and TRBJ2-7, with a tentative D call TRBD1 (6 bases). The ends were cut back, 0 bases at V and 2 bases at J, with 14 bases in the middle. Germline-derived CDR1 and CDR2 are MGHRA and YSYEKL. The CDR3 length is 16 residues. This chain's CDR3 is CASSQDPTGHPYEQYF. Written as DNA, the CDR3 is TGCGCCAGCAGCCAAGATCCTACGGGACATCCCTACGAGCAGTACTTC.

This clone was seen more than once but under ten times. The V and J genes are TRBV11-2 and TRBJ2-5; D perhaps matches TRBD1 (6 bases). V lost 4 bases and J lost 1, with 7 bases in between. The CDR3 covers 13 residues. The germline gives CDR1 SGHAT, CDR2 FQNNGV. The CDR3 protein is CASSSGVQETQYF. CDR3 in DNA: TGTGCCAGCAGCTCAGGGGTCCAAGAGACCCAGTACTTC.

This chain's CDR3 is CASSFDVTQETQYF. CDR3 nucleotides: TGCGCCAGCAGCTTTGACGTGACCCAAGAGACCCAGTACTTC. The J gene is TRBJ2-5, the V gene TRBV5-1; no definite D call. Trimming took off 2 bases at V and 1 base at J, with 9 bases between the two ends. CDR3 length equals 14 residues. Germline values: CDR1 SGHRS, CDR2 YFSETQ.

There are a few counts of this clone. The genes are TRBV28 and TRBJ2-5, with D perhaps given as TRBD1 or TRBD2 (5 bases each). Germline CDR1 and CDR2: MDHEN and SYDVKM. V lost 7 bases, J lost 1 base, and 13 bases lay in between. This CDR3 has 14 residues. CDR3 in amino acids: CASKISGTQETQYF. The CDR3 bases are TGTGCCAGCAAGATATCGGGGACCCAAGAGACCCAGTACTTC.

This rearrangement joins TRBV4-3 to TRBJ2-1, with 14 bases lining up with TRBD2. V gave up 0 bases and J gave up 8 bases; unmatched junction bases: 9. Germline V CDR1 and CDR2: LGHNA, YSLEER. The CDR3 spans 18 residues. The CDR3 loop is CASSQDGTSGSVQYEQFF. CDR3 nucleotide sequence: TGCGCCAGCAGCCAAGATGGGACTAGCGGGAGTGTCCAATATGAGCAGTTCTTC.

In its sample, this clone was seen a few times. The gene calls are TRBV9 and TRBJ2-1, with TRBD2 as a possible D gene (6 bases). CDR3 size: 18 residues. The germline V and J ends were trimmed by 2 bases and 5 bases, with 23 bases remaining between them. The germline V gene encodes CDR1 SGDLS and CDR2 YYNGEE. CDR3 in DNA: TGTGCCAGCAGCGTGGGAACACGAGGGCCGGGGGAGAACAATGAGCAGTTCTTC. Residues: CASSVGTRGPGENNEQFF.

The chain employs TRBV14 and TRBJ2-5, with D perhaps matching TRBD1 or TRBD2 (5 bases each). The CDR3 has 15 amino acids. Germline V lookup: CDR1 SGHDN, CDR2 FVKESK. V was pared by 2 bases and J by 4 bases, with 14 bases between. This CDR3 is CASSQQGLEGETQYF. Written as DNA, the CDR3 is TGTGCCAGCAGCCAACAGGGTCTAGAGGGAGAGACCCAGTACTTC.

The chain is built from TRBV7-2 and TRBJ2-1; D unclear. The CDR3 extends over 13 amino acids. V was cut by 2 bases and J by 9 bases, with 11 bases left in between. Germline assignment: CDR1 SGHTA and CDR2 FQGNSA. The CDR3 DNA reads as TGTGCCAGCAGCTTAATTAGCTGGGGTGAGCAGTTCTTC. Amino acids: CASSLISWGEQFF.

This clone has more than one count but fewer than ten. This chain uses TRBV6-1 with TRBJ2-7; 8 nucleotides match TRBD2. The CDR3 totals 15 residues. Germline V gives CDR1 MNHNS, CDR2 SASEGT. Trimming removed 1 base from V and 3 bases from J; junction bases left unmatched: 5. The CDR3 DNA sequence: TGTGCCAGCAGTGAAGTTGGGACTAGTCGCTACGAGCAGTACTTC. Protein sequence: CASSEVGTSRYEQYF.

Only a few counts were recorded for this clone. The chain couples TRBV6-5 to TRBJ2-7, with D perhaps TRBD1 (5 bases). Between the trimmed V and J ends, which lost 1 base and 6 bases, there was a span of 13 bases. This CDR3 is 14 amino acids long. CDR1 is MNHEY and CDR2 is SVGAGI in the germline V gene. The CDR3 coding sequence is TGTGCCAGCAGTTACTATCCGAGTACAGGCGAGCAGTACTTC. This codes for CASSYYPSTGEQYF.

The chain has TRBV4-1 and TRBJ2-1; the match to TRBD2 covers 11 bases. The CDR3 extends over 17 amino acids. The germline gives CDR1 MGHRA, CDR2 YSYEKL. V gave up 3 bases and J gave up 2 bases; unmatched junction bases: 6. The CDR3 spells CASSHVIAGGPYNEQFF. The CDR3 region has the DNA TGCGCCAGCAGCCATGTTATAGCGGGAGGGCCCTACAATGAGCAGTTCTTC.

This clone was seen only a few times. The rearrangement links TRBV4-3 to TRBJ2-5; D gene ambiguous. V was trimmed by 0 bases and J by 5 bases, leaving 10 bases between them. The CDR3 runs 14 residues. Germline assignment: CDR1 LGHNA and CDR2 YSLEER. The CDR3 coding sequence is TGCGCCAGCAGCCAAGACAGGCAGGTGGAGACCCAGTACTTC. This sequence encodes CASSQDRQVETQYF.

This clone has only a few counts. This chain connects TRBV9 to TRBJ2-7, with 12 bases fitting TRBD2. This CDR3 region has 16 residues. Losses at the gene ends were 1 base for V and 1 base for J; bases not matched to a gene: 3. The V gene's germline CDR1 is SGDLS and CDR2 YYNGEE. CDR3 in DNA: TGTGCCAGCAGCGTAACCGGACTAGCGGGATCCTACGAGCAGTACTTC. It yields the protein CASSVTGLAGSYEQYF.

The J gene is TRBJ2-1, the V gene TRBV27, with D perhaps TRBD2 (7 bases). Germline CDR1 reads MNHEY; CDR2 reads SMNVEV (reference sequence). The CDR3 has 15 residues. Trimming pared 6 bases from V and 5 bases from J, leaving 17 bases between. The CDR3 here is CASRIWGGQHNEQFF. CDR3 nucleotides: TGTGCCAGCAGGATTTGGGGGGGGCAACACAATGAGCAGTTCTTC.

The V and J genes are TRBV7-2 and TRBJ2-7, with D maybe TRBD2 (5 bases). V was shortened by 1 base and J by 0 bases, with 10 bases between the two germline ends. The CDR3 extends over 15 amino acids. Germline CDR1 SGHTA, CDR2 FQGNSA. Written as DNA, the CDR3 is TGTGCCAGCAGCTTAGGAGGACTGAGCTCCTACGAGCAGTACTTC. Translating it yields CASSLGGLSSYEQYF.

J is TRBJ1-1 and V is TRBV27; D remains ambiguous. V was trimmed by 8 bases and J by 3 bases, leaving 16 bases between them. Per germline, CDR1 MNHEY and CDR2 SMNVEV (reference sequence). This CDR3 has 14 residues. CDR3 region: CASSRKNGDTEAFF. The CDR3 DNA reads TGTGCCAGCTCGCGCAAAAATGGGGACACTGAAGCTTTCTTT.

The chain employs TRBV15 and TRBJ2-5, with D unresolved. V was clipped by 8 bases and J by 4 bases, with 11 bases between them. CDR3 length: 12 amino acids. The germline V gene has CDR1 LNHNV and CDR2 YYDKDF (reference sequence). In nucleotides, the CDR3 is TGTGCCACCCGAGAGAGGAGAGAGACCCAGTACTTC. The encoded protein is CATRERRETQYF.

The chain employs TRBV5-6 and TRBJ2-7; 7 bases are shared with TRBD2. The CDR3 sequence is 15 residues long. Germline CDR1 and CDR2: SGHDT and YYEEEE. V trimming: 0 bases; J trimming: 3 bases; junction bases outside the gene matches: 6. The CDR3 region is CASSLGLAEIYEQYF. The CDR3 DNA reads as TGTGCCAGCAGCTTGGGGCTAGCGGAGATCTACGAGCAGTACTTC.